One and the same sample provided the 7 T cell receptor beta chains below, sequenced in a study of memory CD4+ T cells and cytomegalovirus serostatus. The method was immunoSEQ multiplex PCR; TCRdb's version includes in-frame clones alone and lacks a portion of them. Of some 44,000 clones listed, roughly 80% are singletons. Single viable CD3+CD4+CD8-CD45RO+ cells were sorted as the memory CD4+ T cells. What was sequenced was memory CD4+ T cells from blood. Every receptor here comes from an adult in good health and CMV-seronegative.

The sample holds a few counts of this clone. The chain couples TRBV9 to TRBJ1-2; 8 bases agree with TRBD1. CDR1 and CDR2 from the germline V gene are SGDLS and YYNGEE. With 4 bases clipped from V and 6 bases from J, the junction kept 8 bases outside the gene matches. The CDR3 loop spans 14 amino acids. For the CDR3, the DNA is TGTGCCAGCAGCCAATATCAGGGGGCAAATGGCTACACCTTC. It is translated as CASSQYQGANGYTF.

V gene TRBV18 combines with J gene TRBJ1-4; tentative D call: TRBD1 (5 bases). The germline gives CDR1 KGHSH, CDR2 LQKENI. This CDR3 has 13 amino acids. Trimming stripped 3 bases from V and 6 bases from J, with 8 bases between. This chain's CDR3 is CASSPRDYEKLFF. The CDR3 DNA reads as TGTGCCAGCTCACCCAGGGATTATGAAAAACTGTTTTTT. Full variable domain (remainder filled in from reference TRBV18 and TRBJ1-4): NAGVMQNPRHLVRRRGQEARLRCSPMKGHSHVYWYRQLPEEGLKFMVYLQKENIIDESGMPKERFSAEFPKEGPSILRIQQVVRGDSAAYFCASSPRDYEKLFFGSGTQLSVL.

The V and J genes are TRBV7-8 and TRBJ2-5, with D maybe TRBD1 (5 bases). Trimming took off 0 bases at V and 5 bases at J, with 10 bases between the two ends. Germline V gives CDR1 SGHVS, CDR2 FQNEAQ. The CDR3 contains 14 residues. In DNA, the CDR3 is TGTGCCAGCAGCTTAGCACAGGCTAGGGAGACCCAGTACTTC. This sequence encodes CASSLAQARETQYF.

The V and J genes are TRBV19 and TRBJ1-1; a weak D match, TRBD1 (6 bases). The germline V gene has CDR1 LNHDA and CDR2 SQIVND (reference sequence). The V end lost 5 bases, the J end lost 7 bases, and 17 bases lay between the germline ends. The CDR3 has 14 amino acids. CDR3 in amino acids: CASSQTGSSNEAFF. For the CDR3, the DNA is TGTGCCAGTAGTCAAACAGGGAGTAGTAATGAAGCTTTCTTT. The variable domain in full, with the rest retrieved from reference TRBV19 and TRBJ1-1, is DGGITQSPKYLFRKEGQNVTLSCEQNLNHDAMYWYRQDPGQGLRLIYYSQIVNDFQKGDIAEGYSVSREKKESFPLTVTSAQKNPTAFYLCASSQTGSSNEAFFGQGTRLTVV.

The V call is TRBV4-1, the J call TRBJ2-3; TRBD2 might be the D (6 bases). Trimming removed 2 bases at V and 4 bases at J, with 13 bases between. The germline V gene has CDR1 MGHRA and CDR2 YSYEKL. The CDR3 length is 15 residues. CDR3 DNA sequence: TGCGCCAGCAGCCAAACCTCGCGGGGTGCAGATACGCAGTATTTT. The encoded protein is CASSQTSRGADTQYF.

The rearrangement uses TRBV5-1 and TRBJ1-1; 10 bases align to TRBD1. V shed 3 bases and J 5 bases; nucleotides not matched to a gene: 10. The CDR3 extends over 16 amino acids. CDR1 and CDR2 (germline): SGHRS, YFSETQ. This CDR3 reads CASSSQPPGQGTEAFF. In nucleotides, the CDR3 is TGCGCCAGCAGCTCCCAGCCGCCGGGACAGGGGACTGAAGCTTTCTTT.

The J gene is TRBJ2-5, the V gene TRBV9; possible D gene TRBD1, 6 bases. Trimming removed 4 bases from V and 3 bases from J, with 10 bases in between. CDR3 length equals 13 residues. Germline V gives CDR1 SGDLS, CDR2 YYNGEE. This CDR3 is CASSRWTEETQYF. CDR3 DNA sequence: TGTGCCAGCAGCAGGTGGACAGAAGAGACCCAGTACTTC.